Following are 31 T cell receptor beta chains from one sample sequenced in a study of identifying expanded T cells in peripheral blood. Measured with immunoSEQ multiplex PCR; TCRdb has only the in-frame clones, and not every one. There are tens of thousands of clones in the sample; 88% occur only once, and under 6% lies in the top ten. Material for sequencing was blood. The receptors shown here come from a person between 18 and 75 years old in good health.

V is TRBV5-4 and J is TRBJ2-2; TRBD2 aligns across 8 bases. Germline V gives CDR1 SGHNT, CDR2 YYREEE (reference sequence). The CDR3 covers 17 residues. The junction had 7 bases not matched to a gene; V was cut back by 0 bases and J by 3 bases. The CDR3 bases are TGTGCCAGCAGCTTGGGGACTAGCTGGGCGGACACCGGGGAGCTGTTTTTT. This gives the protein CASSLGTSWADTGELFF.

The V gene is TRBV5-8, the J gene TRBJ2-7, with unresolved D. Germline CDR1 SGHTS, CDR2 YDEGEE. The CDR3 is made up of 16 amino acids. V was cut by 0 bases and J by 3 bases, with 16 bases left in between. The CDR3 DNA reads TGTGCCAGCAGCTTGGTTGGCAGGTCTCACTACTACGAGCAGTACTTC. It yields the protein CASSLVGRSHYYEQYF.

This clone turned up a few times. The V and J genes are TRBV25-1 and TRBJ2-1; no clear D. This CDR3 spans 14 amino acids. The V end lost 7 bases, the J end lost 2 bases, and 12 bases lay between the germline ends. Germline CDR1 MGHDK, CDR2 SYGVNS. The CDR3 sequence: CASTPVGAYNEQFF. CDR3 coding DNA: TGTGCCAGCACCCCGGTAGGAGCCTACAATGAGCAGTTCTTC.

Remarks on this clone: Other DNA sequences in this sample translate to the same CDR3. DNA of the CDR3: TGTGCCTGGAGGGGGACAGGGGGTAACCAGCCCCAGCATTTT. Its protein product is CAWRGTGGNQPQHF. The chain links TRBV30 to TRBJ1-5, with TRBD1 matching 11 bases. Germline lookup yields CDR1 GTSNPN and CDR2 SVGIG (reference sequence). The ends lost 3 bases at V and 7 bases at J; junction bases unmatched: 5. The CDR3 is made up of 14 amino acids.

This rearrangement joins TRBV9 to TRBJ2-3; D is unresolved. CDR1 is SGDLS, CDR2 YYNGEE, per germline. With 0 bases removed from V and 2 bases from J, the gap between germline ends came to 13 bases. CDR3 length equals 16 residues. In DNA, the CDR3 is TGTGCCAGCAGCGTAGCAGGCAGGAAATTCACAGATACGCAGTATTTT. This gives the protein CASSVAGRKFTDTQYF.

The gene calls are TRBV19 and TRBJ2-2; possibly TRBD1 for D (6 bases). The germline CDR1 and CDR2 sequences are LNHDA and SQIVND (reference sequence). The germline V and J ends were trimmed by 4 bases and 1 base, with 13 bases remaining between them. The CDR3 length is 16 residues. The CDR3 spells CASSTHRERNTGELFF. DNA for the CDR3: TGTGCCAGTAGTACCCACAGGGAAAGGAACACCGGGGAGCTGTTTTTT.

This chain links TRBV7-6 with TRBJ2-2, with D maybe TRBD2 (6 bases). Between the trimmed V and J ends, which lost 1 base and 3 bases, there was a span of 12 bases. Germline V lookup: CDR1 SGHVS, CDR2 FNYEAQ. The CDR3 is 16 amino acids. The CDR3 protein is CASSLGAGPHTGELFF. In nucleotides, the CDR3 is TGTGCCAGCAGCTTAGGGGCGGGGCCCCACACCGGGGAGCTGTTTTTT.

The chain combines TRBV30 with TRBJ1-5; TRBD1 might be the D (6 bases). This CDR3 is built from 14 residues. V shed 2 bases and J shed 0 bases, with 8 bases lying between them. Germline CDR1 reads GTSNPN; CDR2 reads SVGIG (reference sequence). CDR3 DNA sequence: TGTGCCTGGAGTAGGGGGTTTAGCAATCAGCCCCAGCATTTT. Translating gives CAWSRGFSNQPQHF. Full variable domain (outside the CDR3, taken from reference TRBV30 and TRBJ1-5): SQTIHQWPATLVQPVGSPLSLECTVEGTSNPNLYWYRQAAGRGLQLLFYSVGIGQISSEVPQNLSASRPQDRQFILSSKKLLLSDSGFYLCAWSRGFSNQPQHFGDGTRLSIL.

This clone was seen only a few times. CDR3 DNA: TGTGCCAGCAGCAAAGCGGGGAGGGGACCCCCAGTGCAGTACTTC. Amino acid sequence: CASSKAGRGPPVQYF. The chain has TRBV21-1 and TRBJ2-7; no check of the table's D call, TRBD2, against the DNA was made. TRBV21-1 is a pseudogene. This CDR3 comprises 15 residues.

The CDR3 here is CASSVNTQRLAGYNEQFF. CDR3 DNA sequence: TGTGCCAGCAGCGTAAACACCCAAAGACTAGCGGGATACAATGAGCAGTTCTTC. This sequence joins TRBV9 and TRBJ2-1, with TRBD2 identical over 11 bases. V shed 1 base, J shed 4 bases, and the junction held 10 bases outside the gene matches. The CDR3 consists of 18 residues. Germline V CDR1 and CDR2: SGDLS, YYNGEE.

The chain combines TRBV19 with TRBJ2-2; possible D gene TRBD1, 5 bases. Germline V gene lookup returns CDR1 LNHDA and CDR2 SQIVND (reference sequence). This CDR3 region has 16 residues. The ends were cut back, 7 bases at V and 1 base at J, with 16 bases in the middle. CDR3 protein: CASTLRQLGNTGELFF. In DNA, the CDR3 is TGTGCCAGTACCCTACGACAGTTGGGGAACACCGGGGAGCTGTTTTTT.

The chain couples TRBV9 to TRBJ2-2; 10 bases are shared with TRBD2. Unmatched junction bases numbered 2, after V lost 1 base and J lost 2 bases. Germline-derived CDR1 and CDR2 are SGDLS and YYNGEE. CDR3 size: 16 residues. Here the CDR3 reads CASSVSGRANTGELFF. CDR3 nucleotides: TGTGCCAGCAGCGTAAGCGGGAGGGCCAACACCGGGGAGCTGTTTTTT. Looking up the rest from reference TRBV9 and TRBJ2-2 gives the full variable domain: DSGVTQTPKHLITATGQRVTLRCSPRSGDLSVYWYQQSLDQGLQFLIQYYNGEERAKGNILERFSAQQFPDLHSELNLSSLELGDSALYFCASSVSGRANTGELFFGEGSRLTVL.

The genes are TRBV19 and TRBJ2-7; D might be TRBD2 (6 bases). Trimming shortened V by 3 bases and J by 1 base, and 13 bases separated the two germline ends. The CDR3 has 15 amino acids. Germline loops: CDR1 LNHDA, CDR2 SQIVND (reference sequence). The CDR3 sequence is CASSMEGKGSYEQYF. The CDR3 region has the DNA TGTGCCAGTAGTATGGAGGGGAAAGGTTCCTACGAGCAGTACTTC.

This clone has just a few counts. This rearrangement joins TRBV19 to TRBJ1-2; D uncertain. CDR3 length: 13 residues. The germline V and J ends were trimmed by 3 bases and 6 bases, with 11 bases remaining between them. Germline V gene lookup returns CDR1 LNHDA and CDR2 SQIVND (reference sequence). CDR3 region: CASSIGQNDGYTF. For the CDR3, the DNA is TGTGCCAGTAGTATCGGCCAGAATGATGGCTACACCTTC.

This clone was seen only a few times. The CDR3 sequence: CAISESTEPQHF. The CDR3, as DNA: TGTGCCATCAGTGAGTCGACAGAGCCCCAGCATTTT. The rearrangement joins TRBV10-3 to TRBJ1-5; possibly TRBD1 for D (5 bases). CDR3 length equals 12 residues. The V end was cut by 0 bases, the J end by 8 bases, with 5 bases between. Germline CDR1 ENHRY, CDR2 SYGVKD.

This chain joins TRBV19 and TRBJ2-6, with 10 bases matching TRBD1. The CDR3 consists of 17 residues. J lost 4 bases, V lost 7 bases, and 10 bases had no gene match. CDR1 is LNHDA and CDR2 is SQIVND in the germline V gene (reference sequence). This CDR3 is CASTRGTGAAGANVLTF. The CDR3 DNA reads TGTGCCAGTACCCGTGGGACAGGGGCCGCGGGGGCCAACGTCCTGACTTTC.

The chain couples TRBV5-4 to TRBJ1-5; D unclear. There are 13 residues in the CDR3. The germline V gene encodes CDR1 SGHNT and CDR2 YYREEE (reference sequence). The germline V and J ends were trimmed by 2 bases and 9 bases, with 12 bases remaining between them. The CDR3 region has the DNA TGTGCCAGCAGCTTCGGCGGTAAAGGGCCCCAGCATTTT. Its translation is CASSFGGKGPQHF.

The sample holds a few counts of this clone. The V gene is TRBV30, the J gene TRBJ1-5; D remains unclear. This CDR3 is built from 13 residues. Trimming cost V 5 bases and J 9 bases, with 17 bases left between them. The V gene's germline CDR1 is GTSNPN and CDR2 SVGIG (reference sequence). The CDR3 DNA reads as TGTGCCTGGGGGGAACCCGGAGGCCGGCCCCAGCATTTT. The encoded protein is CAWGEPGGRPQHF.

The chain is built from TRBV29-1 and TRBJ1-1; D uncertain. V lost 4 bases, J lost 6 bases, and 12 bases lay in between. This CDR3 region has 12 residues. Germline assignment: CDR1 SQVTM and CDR2 ANQGSEA. The CDR3 region is CSVVDGAAEAFF. CDR3 in DNA: TGCAGCGTTGTGGACGGCGCCGCTGAAGCTTTCTTT.

The chain joins TRBV9 to TRBJ2-1; D possibly corresponds to TRBD2 (6 bases). In germline, CDR1 is SGDLS, CDR2 YYNGEE. V lost 4 bases, J lost 5 bases, and 16 bases lay in between. The CDR3 extends over 15 amino acids. The CDR3 DNA sequence: TGTGCCAGCAGCCGATCCGGGAGTAACCACAATGAGCAGTTCTTC. Translation gives CASSRSGSNHNEQFF.

The rearrangement uses TRBV7-9 and TRBJ1-2; unclear D gene. Germline V CDR1 and CDR2: SEHNR, FQNEAQ (reference sequence). The CDR3 spans 14 residues. V was clipped by 1 base and J by 4 bases, with 10 bases between them. The CDR3 DNA reads TGTGCCAGCAGCTTAGAGGTCAGCTTCTATGGCTACACCTTC. Its protein is CASSLEVSFYGYTF.

This chain joins TRBV4-1 and TRBJ2-5, with a tentative D call TRBD2 (6 bases). The CDR3 loop spans 14 amino acids. Germline V lookup: CDR1 MGHRA, CDR2 YSYEKL. V shed 0 bases and J shed 7 bases, with 12 bases lying between them. The CDR3 nucleotides read TGCGCCAGCAGCCAAGATCTTAGCGGTGGGACCCAGTACTTC. This encodes CASSQDLSGGTQYF.

The rearrangement joins TRBV6-5 to TRBJ2-2, with D possibly being TRBD1 (5 bases). The CDR3 sequence is 16 residues long. CDR1 is MNHEY, CDR2 SVGAGI, per germline. The ends were cut back, 2 bases at V and 0 bases at J, with 10 bases in the middle. The CDR3 is CASSYIDSPNTGELFF. The DNA of the CDR3 is TGTGCCAGCAGTTACATAGACAGTCCGAACACCGGGGAGCTGTTTTTT.

V is TRBV30 and J is TRBJ2-3, with D perhaps TRBD2 (5 bases). V was cut by 3 bases and J by 0 bases, with 10 bases left in between. This CDR3 spans 14 amino acids. CDR1 is GTSNPN, CDR2 SVGIG, per germline (reference sequence). In DNA, the CDR3 is TGTGCCTGGAGCGCGGGCGCTAGCACAGATACGCAGTATTTT. It yields the protein CAWSAGASTDTQYF.

A single count supports this clone. The V gene is TRBV4-2, the J gene TRBJ2-3, with D maybe TRBD2 (5 bases). Germline V gene lookup returns CDR1 LGHNA and CDR2 YNFKEQ. The CDR3 totals 15 residues. The V and J ends lost 4 bases and 0 bases respectively, with 11 bases between them. CDR3 residues: CASSPSGSSTDTQYF. The CDR3 DNA reads as TGTGCCAGCAGCCCAAGCGGCTCTAGCACAGATACGCAGTATTTT.

CDR3 bases: TGTGCCAGTAGTATTCAGGGGAGGCAGCCCCAGCATTTT. Translated: CASSIQGRQPQHF. The chain employs TRBV19 and TRBJ1-5, with D tentatively TRBD1 (6 bases). The CDR3 spans 13 residues. Germline CDR1 and CDR2: LNHDA and SQIVND (reference sequence). Trimming removed 3 bases from V and 7 bases from J, with 10 bases in between.

J is TRBJ2-1 and V is TRBV7-2, with 7 positions matching TRBD2. CDR3 length equals 13 residues. Germline CDR1 SGHTA, CDR2 FQGNSA. V was clipped by 2 bases and J by 10 bases; unmatched bases: 5. CDR3 sequence: CASSLWASGEQFF. CDR3 nucleotide sequence: TGTGCCAGCAGCTTATGGGCTAGCGGCGAGCAGTTCTTC.

The chain carries TRBV7-9 and TRBJ2-1, with no clear D. Trimming took 2 bases from V and 11 from J, leaving 7 bases between them. Germline CDR1 reads SEHNR; CDR2 reads FQNEAQ (reference sequence). This CDR3 has 11 amino acids. The CDR3 protein is CASSLNGQQFF. The CDR3 coding sequence is TGTGCCAGCAGCTTAAACGGGCAGCAGTTCTTC.

This sequence joins TRBV5-1 and TRBJ1-3, with no clear D. CDR3 length: 14 amino acids. The V gene lost 4 bases and the J gene lost 0 bases, with 8 bases spanning the gap. The V gene's germline CDR1 is SGHRS and CDR2 YFSETQ. The chain's CDR3 is CASSPEGSGNTIYF. The CDR3, as DNA: TGCGCCAGCAGCCCAGAAGGCTCTGGAAACACCATATATTTT.

This chain connects TRBV6-5 to TRBJ1-1; no reliable D call. Trimming stripped 0 bases from V and 2 bases from J, with 1 base between. This CDR3 has 12 residues. Germline V gives CDR1 MNHEY, CDR2 SVGAGI. The CDR3 nucleotides read TGTGCCAGCAGTTACTCCAACACTGAAGCTTTCTTT. Its protein product is CASSYSNTEAFF.

The chain couples TRBV5-4 to TRBJ1-4; D is ambiguous. Germline-derived CDR1 and CDR2 are SGHNT and YYREEE (reference sequence). The CDR3 length is 14 residues. Trimming left V 4 bases short and J 7 bases short, with 14 bases between. CDR3 protein: CASSPERQTEKLFF. The CDR3 coding sequence is TGTGCCAGCAGCCCCGAGCGTCAGACTGAAAAACTGTTTTTT.